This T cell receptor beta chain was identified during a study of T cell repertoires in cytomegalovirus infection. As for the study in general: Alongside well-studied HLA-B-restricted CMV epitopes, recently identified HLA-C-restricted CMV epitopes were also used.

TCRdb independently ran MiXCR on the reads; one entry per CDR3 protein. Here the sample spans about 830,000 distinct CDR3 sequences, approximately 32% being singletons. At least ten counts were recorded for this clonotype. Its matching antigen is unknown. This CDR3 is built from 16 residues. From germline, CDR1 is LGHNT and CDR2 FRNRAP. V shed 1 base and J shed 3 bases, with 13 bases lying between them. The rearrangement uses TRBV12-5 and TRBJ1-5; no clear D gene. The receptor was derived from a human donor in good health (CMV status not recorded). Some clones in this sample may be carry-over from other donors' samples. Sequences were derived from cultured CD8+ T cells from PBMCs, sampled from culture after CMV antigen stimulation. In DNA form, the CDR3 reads TGTGCTAGTGGTTTGGGCGATCTTAGGACCAATCAGCCCCAGCATTTT. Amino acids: CASGLGDLRTNQPQHF.